Given below is one T cell receptor beta chain in context. What it recognizes is unknown. The record originates from a study of cytomegalovirus exposure and HLA in healthy donors. Overall study context: T cells numbering some 170 million yielded roughly 120 million unique TCR beta sequences in an earlier analysis. The study, taken as a whole, reports: When a later analysis was performed, an Asian-associated ancestry cluster reportedly had fewer N-insertions than the approximately 680-donor mean. Across HLA loci, a later analysis found differing TCR association rates, with DRB1 most and HLA-C fewest.

The PCR ran on 60 Vbeta and 13 Jbeta primers. Some clones are missing from TCRdb's copy, which holds only in-frame ones; the method was immunoSEQ multiplex PCR. The sample carries about 98,000 clones, around 80% recorded once. The germline CDR1 and CDR2 sequences are MNHEY and SMNVEV (reference sequence). The length of the CDR3 is 13 residues. The V end was cut by 2 bases, the J end by 3 bases, with 8 bases between. The clonotype originates from a man aged 35-49 years in good health and CMV-seronegative. This chain connects TRBV27 to TRBJ2-7; D remains unclear. The specimen was PBMCs. CDR3 region: CASSLGQFYEQYF. CDR3 DNA sequence: TGTGCCAGCAGTTTAGGGCAGTTCTACGAGCAGTACTTC.